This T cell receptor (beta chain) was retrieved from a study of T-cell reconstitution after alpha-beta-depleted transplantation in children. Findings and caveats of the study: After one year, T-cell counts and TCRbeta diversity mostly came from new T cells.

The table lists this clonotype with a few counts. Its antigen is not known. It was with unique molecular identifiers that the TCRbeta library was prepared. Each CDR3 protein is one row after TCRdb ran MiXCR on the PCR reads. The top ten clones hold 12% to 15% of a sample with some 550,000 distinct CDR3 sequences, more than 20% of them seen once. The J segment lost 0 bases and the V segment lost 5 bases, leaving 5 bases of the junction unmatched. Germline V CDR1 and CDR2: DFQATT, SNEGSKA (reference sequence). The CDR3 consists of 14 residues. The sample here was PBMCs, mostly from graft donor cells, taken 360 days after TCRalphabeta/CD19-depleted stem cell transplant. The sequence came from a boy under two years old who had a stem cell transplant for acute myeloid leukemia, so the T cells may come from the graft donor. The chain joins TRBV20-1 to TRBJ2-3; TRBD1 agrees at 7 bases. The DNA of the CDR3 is TGCAGTGCTCCCACAGGGGTAAGCACAGATACGCAGTATTTT. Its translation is CSAPTGVSTDTQYF.